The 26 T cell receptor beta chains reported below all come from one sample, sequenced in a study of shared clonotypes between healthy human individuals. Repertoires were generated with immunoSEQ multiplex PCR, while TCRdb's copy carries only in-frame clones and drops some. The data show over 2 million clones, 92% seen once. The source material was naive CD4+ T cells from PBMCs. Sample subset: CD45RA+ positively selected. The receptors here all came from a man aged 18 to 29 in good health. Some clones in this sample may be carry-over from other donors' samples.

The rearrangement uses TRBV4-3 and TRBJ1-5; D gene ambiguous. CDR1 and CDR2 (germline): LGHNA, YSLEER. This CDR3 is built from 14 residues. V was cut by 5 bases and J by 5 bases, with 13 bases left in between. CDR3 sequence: CASSVQVLDQPQHF. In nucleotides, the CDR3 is TGCGCCAGCAGCGTGCAGGTGCTAGATCAGCCCCAGCATTTT.

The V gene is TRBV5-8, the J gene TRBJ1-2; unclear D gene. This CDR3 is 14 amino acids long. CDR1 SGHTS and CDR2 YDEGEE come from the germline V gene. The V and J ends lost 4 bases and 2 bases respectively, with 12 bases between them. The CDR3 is CASSPAAQNYGYTF. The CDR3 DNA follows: TGTGCCAGCAGCCCCGCGGCTCAAAACTATGGCTACACCTTC.

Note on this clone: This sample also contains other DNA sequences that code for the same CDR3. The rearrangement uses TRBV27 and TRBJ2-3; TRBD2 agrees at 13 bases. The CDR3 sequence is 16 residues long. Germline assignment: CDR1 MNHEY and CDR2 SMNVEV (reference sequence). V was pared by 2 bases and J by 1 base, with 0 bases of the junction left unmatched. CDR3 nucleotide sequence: TGTGCCAGCAGTTTAGGACTAGCGGGGGGCACAGATACGCAGTATTTT. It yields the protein CASSLGLAGGTDTQYF.

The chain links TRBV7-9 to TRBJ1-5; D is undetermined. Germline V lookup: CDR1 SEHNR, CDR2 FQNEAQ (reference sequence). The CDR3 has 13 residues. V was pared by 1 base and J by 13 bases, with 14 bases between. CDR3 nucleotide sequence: TGTGCCAGCAGCTTAGGGATAGATCCCCATCAGCATTTT. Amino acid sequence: CASSLGIDPHQHF.

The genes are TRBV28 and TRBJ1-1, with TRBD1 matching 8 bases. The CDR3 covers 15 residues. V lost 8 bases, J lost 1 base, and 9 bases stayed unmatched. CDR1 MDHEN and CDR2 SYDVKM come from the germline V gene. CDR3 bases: TGTGCCAGCGTAGAAGACGGACAGGGGAACACTGAAGCTTTCTTT. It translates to CASVEDGQGNTEAFF.

CDR3 region: CASSQVIPSGRSYNEQFF. CDR3 nucleotide sequence: TGCGCCAGCAGCCAAGTTATCCCATCGGGCCGCTCCTACAATGAGCAGTTCTTC. This rearrangement joins TRBV4-1 to TRBJ2-1; D gene unclear. Trimming left V 1 base short and J 0 bases short, with 16 bases between. This CDR3 has 18 amino acids. Germline CDR1 MGHRA, CDR2 YSYEKL.

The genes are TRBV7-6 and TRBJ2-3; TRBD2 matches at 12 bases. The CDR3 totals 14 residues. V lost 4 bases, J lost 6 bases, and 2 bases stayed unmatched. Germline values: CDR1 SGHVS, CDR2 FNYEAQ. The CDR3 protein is CASSSGTSGDTQYF. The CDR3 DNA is TGTGCCAGCAGCTCGGGGACTAGCGGGGATACGCAGTATTTT.

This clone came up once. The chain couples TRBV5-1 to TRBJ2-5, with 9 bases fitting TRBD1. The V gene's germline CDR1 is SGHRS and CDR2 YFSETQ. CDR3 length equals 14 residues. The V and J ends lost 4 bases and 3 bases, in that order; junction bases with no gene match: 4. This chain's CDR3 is CASSRRTGEETQYF. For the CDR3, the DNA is TGCGCCAGCAGCCGCAGGACAGGGGAAGAGACCCAGTACTTC.

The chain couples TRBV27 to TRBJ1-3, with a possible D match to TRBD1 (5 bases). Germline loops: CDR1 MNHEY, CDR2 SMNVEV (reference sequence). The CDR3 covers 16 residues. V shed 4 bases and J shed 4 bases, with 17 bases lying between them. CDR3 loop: CASSSWNPGRGNTIYF. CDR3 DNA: TGTGCCAGCAGTTCCTGGAATCCAGGGAGGGGAAACACCATATATTTT.

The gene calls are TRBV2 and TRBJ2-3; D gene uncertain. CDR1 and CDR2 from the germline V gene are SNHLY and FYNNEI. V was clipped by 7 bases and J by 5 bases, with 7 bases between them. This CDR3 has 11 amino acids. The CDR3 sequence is CASTPGDTQYF. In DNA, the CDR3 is TGTGCCAGCACCCCCGGAGATACGCAGTATTTT. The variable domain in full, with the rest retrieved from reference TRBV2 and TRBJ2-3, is EPEVTQTPSHQVTQMGQEVILRCVPISNHLYFYWYRQILGQKVEFLVSFYNNEISEKSEIFDDQFSVERPDGSNFTLKIRSTKLEDSAMYFCASTPGDTQYFGPGTRLTVL.

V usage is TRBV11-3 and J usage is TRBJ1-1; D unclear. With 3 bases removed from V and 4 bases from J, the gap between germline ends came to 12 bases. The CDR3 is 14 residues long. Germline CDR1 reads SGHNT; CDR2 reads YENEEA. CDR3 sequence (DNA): TGTGCCAGCAGCTTGGAAGCCGGGAGCACTGAAGCTTTCTTT. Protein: CASSLEAGSTEAFF.

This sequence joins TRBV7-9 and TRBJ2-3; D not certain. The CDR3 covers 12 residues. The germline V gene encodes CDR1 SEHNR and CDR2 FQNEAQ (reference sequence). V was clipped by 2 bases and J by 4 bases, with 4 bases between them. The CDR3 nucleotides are TGTGCCAGCAGCTTATCAGCAGATACGCAGTATTTT. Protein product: CASSLSADTQYF.

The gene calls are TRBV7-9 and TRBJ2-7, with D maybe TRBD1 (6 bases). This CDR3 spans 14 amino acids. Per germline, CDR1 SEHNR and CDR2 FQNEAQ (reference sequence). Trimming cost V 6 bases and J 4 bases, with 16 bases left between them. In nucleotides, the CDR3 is TGTGCCAGCAGACCACCGTCGGGACAATACGAGCAGTACTTC. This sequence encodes CASRPPSGQYEQYF.

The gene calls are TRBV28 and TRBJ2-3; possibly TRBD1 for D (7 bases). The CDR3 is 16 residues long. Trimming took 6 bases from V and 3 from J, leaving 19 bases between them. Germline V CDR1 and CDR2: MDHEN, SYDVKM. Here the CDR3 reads CASRSQGGQATDTQYF. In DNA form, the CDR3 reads TGTGCCAGCAGGTCTCAGGGAGGACAGGCGACAGATACGCAGTATTTT. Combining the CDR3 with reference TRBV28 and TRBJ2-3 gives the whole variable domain DVKVTQSSRYLVKRTGEKVFLECVQDMDHENMFWYRQDPGLGLRLIYFSYDVKMKEKGDIPEGYSVSREKKERFSLILESASTNQTSMYLCASRSQGGQATDTQYFGPGTRLTVL.

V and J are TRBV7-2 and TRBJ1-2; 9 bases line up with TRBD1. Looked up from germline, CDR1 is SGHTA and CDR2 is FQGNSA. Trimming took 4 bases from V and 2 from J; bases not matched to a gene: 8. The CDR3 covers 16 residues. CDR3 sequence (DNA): TGTGCCAGCAGCTCCCCGGGACAGGGTGGGAACTATGGCTACACCTTC. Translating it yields CASSSPGQGGNYGYTF.

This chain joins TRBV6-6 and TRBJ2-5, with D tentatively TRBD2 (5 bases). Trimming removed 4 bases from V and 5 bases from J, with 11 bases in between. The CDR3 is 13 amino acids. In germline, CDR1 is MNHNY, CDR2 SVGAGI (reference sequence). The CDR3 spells CASSSGVPETQYF. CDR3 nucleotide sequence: TGTGCCAGCAGTTCCGGGGTCCCGGAGACCCAGTACTTC.

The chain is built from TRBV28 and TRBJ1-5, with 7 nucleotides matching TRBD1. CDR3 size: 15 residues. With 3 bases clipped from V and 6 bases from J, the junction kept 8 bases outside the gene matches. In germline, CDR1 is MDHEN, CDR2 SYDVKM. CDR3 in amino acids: CASSFRQGGIQPQHF. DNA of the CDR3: TGTGCCAGCAGTTTTAGACAGGGAGGCATTCAGCCCCAGCATTTT.

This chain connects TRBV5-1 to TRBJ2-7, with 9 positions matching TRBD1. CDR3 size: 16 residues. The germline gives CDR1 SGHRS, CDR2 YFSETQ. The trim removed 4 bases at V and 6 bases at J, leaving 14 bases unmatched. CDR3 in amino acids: CASSPSSGTGSREQYF. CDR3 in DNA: TGCGCCAGCAGCCCCTCTTCCGGGACAGGGTCTCGCGAGCAGTACTTC.

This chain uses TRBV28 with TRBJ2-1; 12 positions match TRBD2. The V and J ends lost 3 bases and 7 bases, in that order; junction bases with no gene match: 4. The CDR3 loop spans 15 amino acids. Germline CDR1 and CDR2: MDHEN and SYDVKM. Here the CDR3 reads CASSLWLAGGNEQFF. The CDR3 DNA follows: TGTGCCAGCAGTTTGTGGCTAGCGGGAGGGAATGAGCAGTTCTTC.

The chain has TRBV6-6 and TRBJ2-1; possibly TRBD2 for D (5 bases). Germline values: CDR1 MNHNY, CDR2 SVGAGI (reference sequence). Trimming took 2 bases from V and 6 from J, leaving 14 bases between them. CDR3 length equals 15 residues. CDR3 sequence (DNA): TGTGCCAGCAGTTACCCCCCCAAAAGCGGCAATGAGCAGTTCTTC. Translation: CASSYPPKSGNEQFF.

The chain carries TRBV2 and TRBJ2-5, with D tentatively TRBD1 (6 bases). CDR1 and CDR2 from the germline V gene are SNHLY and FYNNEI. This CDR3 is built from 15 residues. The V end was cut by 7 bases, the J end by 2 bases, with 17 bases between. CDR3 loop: CASNPTPQGQETQYF. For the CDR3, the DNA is TGTGCCAGCAACCCCACCCCCCAGGGGCAAGAGACCCAGTACTTC.

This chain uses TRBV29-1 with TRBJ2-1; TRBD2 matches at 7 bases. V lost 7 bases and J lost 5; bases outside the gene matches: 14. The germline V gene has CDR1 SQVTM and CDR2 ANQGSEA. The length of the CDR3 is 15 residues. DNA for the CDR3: TGCAGCGCCCCGGGGAGGGTTTCGGTAGACAATGAGCAGTTCTTC. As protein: CSAPGRVSVDNEQFF.

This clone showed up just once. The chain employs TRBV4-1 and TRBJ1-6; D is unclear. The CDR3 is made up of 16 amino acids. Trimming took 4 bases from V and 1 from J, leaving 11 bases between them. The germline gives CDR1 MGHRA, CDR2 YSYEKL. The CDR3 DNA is TGCGCCAGCAGCCTCCGTACTTGGTCCTATAATTCACCCCTCCACTTT. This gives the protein CASSLRTWSYNSPLHF.

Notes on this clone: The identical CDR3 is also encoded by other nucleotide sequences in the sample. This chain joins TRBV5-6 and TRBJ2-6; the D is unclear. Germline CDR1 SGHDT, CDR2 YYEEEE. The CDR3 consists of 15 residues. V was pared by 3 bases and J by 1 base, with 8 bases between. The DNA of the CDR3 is TGTGCCAGCAGCTACGGCCTTTCTGGGGCCAACGTCCTGACTTTC. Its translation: CASSYGLSGANVLTF.

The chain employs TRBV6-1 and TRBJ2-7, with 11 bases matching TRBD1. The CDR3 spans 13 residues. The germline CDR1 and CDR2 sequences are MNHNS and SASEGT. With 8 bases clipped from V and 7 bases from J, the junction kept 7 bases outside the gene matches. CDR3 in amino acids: CASFGQGAMEQYF. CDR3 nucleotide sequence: TGTGCCAGCTTCGGACAGGGGGCGATGGAGCAGTACTTC.

The DNA for the CDR3 is TGTGCCAGCAGCCAAGAATCTACGGAACCTTTCAATGAGCAGTTCTTC. Amino acids: CASSQESTEPFNEQFF. V and J are TRBV4-2 and TRBJ2-1; no firm D call. Germline CDR1 reads LGHNA; CDR2 reads YNFKEQ. The V and J ends lost 0 bases and 6 bases respectively, with 15 bases between them. The length of the CDR3 is 16 residues.